The 11 T cell receptor beta chains below come from one sample, sequenced in a study of T cell responses to AZD1222 COVID-19 vaccine. The data were produced by immunoSEQ multiplex PCR, yet TCRdb's version contains in-frame clones alone and is incomplete. The data contain approximately 110,000 clones, 82% of them seen just once; the ten biggest clones take up 5%. Sequenced material: peripheral blood, taken on day 0 of AZD1222 vaccination. These receptors all stem from an adult in good health.

The rearrangement links TRBV4-3 to TRBJ2-3, with D uncertain. From germline, CDR1 is LGHNA and CDR2 YSLEER. The CDR3 runs to 15 residues. Trimming took off 3 bases at V and 1 base at J, with 11 bases between the two ends. The CDR3 sequence is CASSQAVPGTDTQYF. The CDR3 region has the DNA TGCGCCAGCAGCCAGGCCGTGCCTGGCACAGATACGCAGTATTTT.

In this sample, this clone turned up once. The chain carries TRBV29-1 and TRBJ1-2; D is undetermined. V lost 6 bases, J lost 5 bases, and 13 bases lay in between. This CDR3 is 12 amino acids long. Germline-derived CDR1 and CDR2 are SQVTM and ANQGSEA. The CDR3 DNA reads as TGCAGCGTACATTACGGCATATATGGCTACACCTTC. Translation: CSVHYGIYGYTF.

The chain employs TRBV25-1 and TRBJ1-5, with D maybe TRBD1 (5 bases). The CDR3 sequence is 13 residues long. Germline assignment: CDR1 MGHDK and CDR2 SYGVNS. Trimming removed 1 base at V and 6 bases at J, with 7 bases between. The CDR3 reads CASSEFGGQPQHF. CDR3 coding DNA: TGTGCCAGCAGTGAATTCGGGGGTCAGCCCCAGCATTTT.

J is TRBJ2-3 and V is TRBV7-6; D remains unclear. Germline V gives CDR1 SGHVS, CDR2 FNYEAQ. The CDR3 consists of 15 residues. V dropped 1 base and J dropped 4 bases, with 12 bases sitting between them. CDR3 sequence: CASSLGEGGADTQYF. The CDR3 coding sequence is TGTGCCAGCAGCTTAGGCGAAGGTGGGGCAGATACGCAGTATTTT.

The rearrangement links TRBV6-2 or TRBV6-3 to TRBJ2-4, with D uncertain. Germline CDR1 is MNHEY and CDR2 is SVGEGT. The CDR3 loop spans 12 amino acids. V lost 6 bases to trimming and J lost 7 bases, with 10 bases between them. CDR3 in DNA: TGTGCCAGCAGCCATGTAGTTAACATTCAGTACTTC. It codes for CASSHVVNIQYF.

The V call is TRBV3-1 (or the pseudogene TRBV3-2), the J call TRBJ2-1; maybe TRBD1 (6 bases). The V and J ends lost 4 bases and 10 bases respectively, with 14 bases between them. Per the germline V gene, CDR1 is LGHDT and CDR2 is YNNKEL (reference sequence). The CDR3 extends over 13 amino acids. In DNA form, the CDR3 reads TGTGCCAGCAGCCCTACAGGGCGTGGGGAGCAGTTCTTC. Its translation: CASSPTGRGEQFF.

This clone was picked up a small number of times. The chain has TRBV4-1 and TRBJ1-1, with D perhaps TRBD1 (5 bases). In germline, CDR1 is MGHRA, CDR2 YSYEKL. V dropped 0 bases and J dropped 10 bases, with 15 bases sitting between them. The length of the CDR3 is 14 residues. The CDR3 nucleotides are TGCGCCAGCAGCCAAGAGCACGGGGGATTGGGAGCTTTCTTT. It is translated as CASSQEHGGLGAFF.

The chain joins TRBV13 to TRBJ1-2; 8 nucleotides align to TRBD1. The CDR3 length is 13 residues. CDR1 is PRHDT, CDR2 FYEKMQ, per germline (reference sequence). Trimming at V came to 4 bases and at J to 8 bases, leaving 6 bases not matched to a gene. CDR3 coding DNA: TGTGCCAGCAGCTCCAGGGGGCAGTTCGGCTACACCTTC. Its protein product is CASSSRGQFGYTF.

This chain uses TRBV12-3 or TRBV12-4 with TRBJ1-3; D uncertain. Trimming took 8 bases from V and 8 from J, leaving 16 bases between them. CDR3 length equals 13 residues. CDR3 nucleotide sequence: TGTGCCAGCGGTCGGAATACTGGCTACACCATATATTTT. This translates into CASGRNTGYTIYF.

The CDR3: CAISASQGYEQYF. The DNA for the CDR3 is TGTGCCATCAGTGCCTCACAGGGCTACGAGCAGTACTTC. This sequence joins TRBV10-3 and TRBJ2-7; TRBD1 might be the D (6 bases). Between the trimmed V and J ends, which lost 4 bases and 3 bases, there was a span of 10 bases. From germline, CDR1 is ENHRY and CDR2 SYGVKD. The CDR3 is 13 amino acids.

CDR3 amino acids: CASSQEWQGGGNSPLHF. In DNA, the CDR3 is TGCGCCAGCAGCCAAGAGTGGCAGGGAGGGGGAAATTCACCCCTCCACTTT. The chain is built from TRBV4-3 and TRBJ1-6, with D possibly TRBD1 on 6 matching bases. The germline gives CDR1 LGHNA, CDR2 YSLEER. Trimming removed 0 bases from V and 7 bases from J, with 16 bases in between. The CDR3 runs 17 residues.